This TCR beta chain was obtained from a study of shared T cell receptors in the human thymus. Trimming pared 8 bases from V and 3 bases from J, leaving 17 bases between. The CDR3 extends over 15 amino acids. From germline, CDR1 is WSHSY and CDR2 SAAADI. Using immunoSEQ multiplex PCR, the repertoire was profiled, and TCRdb retains in-frame clones only, with some absent. The table has 65,000 to 70,000 clones, nearly 95% seen once; the top ten hold around 0.033%. This chain links TRBV10-2 with TRBJ2-1; D may be TRBD1 or TRBD2 (6 bases each). This receptor was obtained from a human donor. The sequencing sample was made of thymocytes. CDR3 sequence: CASASWGAIYNEQFF. Here the CDR3 DNA reads TGCGCCAGCGCTAGCTGGGGGGCTATCTACAATGAGCAGTTCTTC.